This is a list of T cell receptor beta chains from one sample in a study of T cell responses to AZD1222 COVID-19 vaccine. Libraries were prepared by immunoSEQ multiplex PCR; TCRdb keeps only in-frame clonotypes and omits some of them. In the table there are under 75,000 clones, over 75% of which are singletons. This specimen was peripheral blood, taken on day 0 of AZD1222 vaccination. These receptor sequences come from an adult in good health. Both conserved end residues are part of each CDR3. Each record gives: D gene, J gene, clone size, V gene, CDR3 protein, CDR3 DNA. The D gene is left open where the match is weak. Expanded clones are given a class, and other clones once, few, many or no size at all.

D gene: .
J gene: TRBJ1-2
clone size: .
V gene: TRBV5-4
CDR3 protein: CASSPPRADGYTF
CDR3 DNA: TGTGCCAGCAGCCCGCCGCGGGCAGACGGCTACACCTTC

D gene: .
J gene: TRBJ1-3
clone size: .
V gene: TRBV5-1
CDR3 protein: CASSSGPPGSGNTIYF
CDR3 DNA: TGCGCCAGCAGCTCGGGACCCCCGGGCTCTGGAAACACCATATATTTT

D gene: .
J gene: TRBJ1-5
clone size: .
V gene: TRBV6-5
CDR3 protein: CASRGDREGNQPQHF
CDR3 DNA: TGTGCCAGCAGGGGTGACAGAGAGGGCAATCAGCCCCAGCATTTT

D gene: .
J gene: TRBJ2-3
clone size: .
V gene: TRBV12-3/TRBV12-4
CDR3 protein: CASSSRLSDTQYF
CDR3 DNA: TGTGCCAGCAGTTCGAGGCTATCAGATACGCAGTATTTT

D gene: .
J gene: TRBJ1-4
clone size: few
V gene: TRBV29-1
CDR3 protein: CSVGGGTNEKLFF
CDR3 DNA: TGCAGCGTGGGCGGAGGAACTAATGAAAAACTGTTTTTT

D gene: TRBD2
J gene: TRBJ2-2
clone size: medium-sized
V gene: TRBV11-3
CDR3 protein: CARHKGLAGVPNTGELFF
CDR3 DNA: TGTGCCAGGCATAAGGGACTAGCGGGAGTACCGAACACCGGGGAGCTGTTTTTT

D gene: .
J gene: TRBJ1-4
clone size: .
V gene: TRBV28
CDR3 protein: CASSLNALPGLCVF
CDR3 DNA: TGTGCCAGCAGTTTAAACGCGCTGCCAGGCCTCTGCGTTTTT

D gene: .
J gene: TRBJ2-3
clone size: .
V gene: TRBV6-2/TRBV6-3
CDR3 protein: CASSYSEGTQYF
CDR3 DNA: TGTGCCAGCAGTTACTCCGAGGGTACGCAGTATTTT

D gene: TRBD1
J gene: TRBJ2-2
clone size: .
V gene: TRBV9
CDR3 protein: CASSPYGSGTGGRGIAGELFF
CDR3 DNA: TGTGCCAGCAGCCCCTACGGTTCCGGGACAGGGGGTCGGGGAATCGCCGGGGAGCTGTTTTTT

D gene: TRBD1
J gene: TRBJ1-2
clone size: .
V gene: TRBV12-3/TRBV12-4
CDR3 protein: CASWTGSTYGYTF
CDR3 DNA: TGTGCCAGTTGGACAGGATCAACCTATGGCTACACCTTC

D gene: .
J gene: TRBJ2-5
clone size: .
V gene: TRBV10-1
CDR3 protein: CASSESRAQETQYF
CDR3 DNA: TGCGCCAGCAGTGAGTCCCGGGCACAAGAGACCCAGTACTTC

D gene: .
J gene: TRBJ2-5
clone size: .
V gene: TRBV24-1
CDR3 protein: CATRGQGPETQYF
CDR3 DNA: TGTGCCACCAGAGGCCAGGGACCAGAGACCCAGTACTTC

D gene: .
J gene: TRBJ2-5
clone size: .
V gene: TRBV5-4
CDR3 protein: CASSLAPIETQYF
CDR3 DNA: TGTGCCAGCAGCTTGGCCCCCATAGAGACCCAGTACTTC

D gene: .
J gene: TRBJ1-6
clone size: .
V gene: TRBV7-9
CDR3 protein: CASSSQKDSPLHF
CDR3 DNA: TGTGCCAGCAGCTCCCAAAAAGATTCACCCCTCCACTTT

D gene: .
J gene: TRBJ1-3
clone size: once
V gene: TRBV27
CDR3 protein: CASKDVSSGNTIYF
CDR3 DNA: TGTGCCAGCAAAGACGTAAGCTCTGGAAACACCATATATTTT

D gene: TRBD1
J gene: TRBJ2-7
clone size: .
V gene: TRBV7-2
CDR3 protein: CASSSRTGASYEQYF
CDR3 DNA: TGTGCCAGCAGCTCGAGGACAGGGGCCTCCTACGAGCAGTACTTC

D gene: .
J gene: TRBJ2-7
clone size: .
V gene: TRBV30
CDR3 protein: CAWSVQAYEQYF
CDR3 DNA: TGTGCCTGGAGTGTACAAGCCTACGAGCAGTACTTC

D gene: .
J gene: TRBJ1-1
clone size: .
V gene: TRBV5-4
CDR3 protein: CASSLAGDEAFF
CDR3 DNA: TGTGCCAGCAGCTTGGCCGGAGATGAAGCTTTCTTT

D gene: TRBD2
J gene: TRBJ2-7
clone size: .
V gene: TRBV11-2
CDR3 protein: CASSLSSGVSSYEQYF
CDR3 DNA: TGTGCCAGCAGCTTATCAAGCGGGGTGAGCTCCTACGAGCAGTACTTC

D gene: .
J gene: TRBJ1-6
clone size: once
V gene: TRBV11-3
CDR3 protein: CASSFTGLTNSPLHF
CDR3 DNA: TGTGCCAGCAGCTTCACAGGGTTGACAAATTCACCCCTCCACTTT

D gene: .
J gene: TRBJ1-2
clone size: .
V gene: TRBV19
CDR3 protein: CASSISAAANYGYTF
CDR3 DNA: TGTGCCAGTAGTATAAGTGCGGCAGCTAACTATGGCTACACCTTC

D gene: .
J gene: TRBJ1-2
clone size: .
V gene: TRBV7-2
CDR3 protein: CASSLEARYGYTF
CDR3 DNA: TGTGCCAGCAGCTTAGAAGCCCGGTATGGCTACACCTTC

D gene: .
J gene: TRBJ2-2
clone size: .
V gene: TRBV6-1
CDR3 protein: CASSETGTNTGELFF
CDR3 DNA: TGTGCCAGCAGTGAAACCGGGACTAACACCGGGGAGCTGTTTTTT

D gene: TRBD1
J gene: TRBJ1-6
clone size: few
V gene: TRBV28
CDR3 protein: CASSFGTVNSPLHF
CDR3 DNA: TGTGCCAGCAGTTTTGGGACAGTTAATTCACCCCTCCACTTT

D gene: .
J gene: TRBJ2-7
clone size: .
V gene: TRBV4-1
CDR3 protein: CASSQALPEAKHF
CDR3 DNA: TGCGCCAGCAGCCAAGCCCTCCCTGAGGCGAAACACTTC

D gene: .
J gene: TRBJ1-2
clone size: .
V gene: TRBV30
CDR3 protein: CAWSVQALDYGYTF
CDR3 DNA: TGTGCCTGGAGTGTCCAGGCCCTGGACTATGGCTACACCTTC

D gene: .
J gene: TRBJ2-5
clone size: large
V gene: TRBV30
CDR3 protein: CAWSGDGYQETQYF
CDR3 DNA: TGTGCCTGGAGTGGGGACGGTTACCAAGAGACCCAGTACTTC

D gene: .
J gene: TRBJ1-5
clone size: .
V gene: TRBV19
CDR3 protein: CASSISSNQPQHF
CDR3 DNA: TGTGCCAGTAGTATTAGTAGCAATCAGCCCCAGCATTTT

D gene: TRBD2
J gene: TRBJ2-3
clone size: .
V gene: TRBV3-1/TRBV3-2
CDR3 protein: CASRQAGTSGLSTDTQYF
CDR3 DNA: TGTGCCAGCAGACAAGCCGGGACTAGCGGGCTAAGCACAGATACGCAGTATTTT

D gene: TRBD1
J gene: TRBJ1-2
clone size: .
V gene: TRBV5-5
CDR3 protein: CASSYYRTDRGTNYGYTF
CDR3 DNA: TGTGCCAGCAGCTACTACCGAACCGACAGGGGGACTAACTATGGCTACACCTTC

D gene: TRBD2
J gene: TRBJ2-5
clone size: .
V gene: TRBV3-1/TRBV3-2
CDR3 protein: CASSRGVAGFWETQYF
CDR3 DNA: TGTGCCAGCAGCCGAGGAGTAGCGGGATTTTGGGAGACCCAGTACTTC

D gene: TRBD1
J gene: TRBJ1-1
clone size: .
V gene: TRBV6-5
CDR3 protein: CASRDRGVTEAFF
CDR3 DNA: TGTGCCAGCAGAGACAGGGGAGTCACTGAAGCTTTCTTT

D gene: TRBD1
J gene: TRBJ2-7
clone size: .
V gene: TRBV5-8
CDR3 protein: CASSQVPGQSEQYF
CDR3 DNA: TGTGCCAGCAGCCAAGTCCCGGGACAGTCCGAGCAGTACTTC

D gene: .
J gene: TRBJ2-6
clone size: few
V gene: TRBV6-1
CDR3 protein: CASSEDSSGANVLTF
CDR3 DNA: TGTGCCAGCAGTGAAGACAGCTCTGGGGCCAACGTCCTGACTTTC

D gene: .
J gene: TRBJ2-7
clone size: .
V gene: TRBV3-1/TRBV3-2
CDR3 protein: CASSPAGTRNYEQYF
CDR3 DNA: TGTGCCAGCAGCCCAGCCGGGACACGCAATTACGAGCAGTACTTC

D gene: TRBD1
J gene: TRBJ1-1
clone size: few
V gene: TRBV5-5
CDR3 protein: CASSVGQGALNTEAFF
CDR3 DNA: TGTGCCAGCAGCGTGGGACAGGGGGCTTTAAACACTGAAGCTTTCTTT

D gene: .
J gene: TRBJ2-3
clone size: .
V gene: TRBV7-8
CDR3 protein: CASGSTHRSDTQYF
CDR3 DNA: TGTGCCAGCGGATCCACCCACCGATCAGATACGCAGTATTTT

D gene: TRBD1
J gene: TRBJ2-7
clone size: few
V gene: TRBV25-1
CDR3 protein: CASSVDRAAQYF
CDR3 DNA: TGTGCCAGCAGTGTAGACAGGGCGGCGCAGTACTTC

D gene: TRBD1
J gene: TRBJ2-7
clone size: .
V gene: TRBV30
CDR3 protein: CAWSRGQGYEQYF
CDR3 DNA: TGTGCCTGGAGTAGGGGACAGGGCTACGAGCAGTACTTC

D gene: .
J gene: TRBJ1-5
clone size: .
V gene: TRBV5-6
CDR3 protein: CASSLGPVSNQPQHF
CDR3 DNA: TGTGCCAGCAGCTTGGGTCCGGTTAGCAATCAGCCCCAGCATTTT

D gene: TRBD1
J gene: TRBJ1-2
clone size: .
V gene: TRBV7-9
CDR3 protein: CASSFDGTGSYGYTF
CDR3 DNA: TGTGCCAGCAGCTTCGACGGGACAGGGAGCTATGGCTACACCTTC

D gene: TRBD1
J gene: TRBJ1-1
clone size: .
V gene: TRBV28
CDR3 protein: CASSRTGQNTEAFF
CDR3 DNA: TGTGCCAGCAGTCGGACAGGTCAGAACACTGAAGCTTTCTTT

D gene: .
J gene: TRBJ2-3
clone size: .
V gene: TRBV3-1/TRBV3-2
CDR3 protein: CASSLRFSSDTQYF
CDR3 DNA: TGTGCCAGCAGCCTGAGATTCTCTTCAGATACGCAGTATTTT

D gene: .
J gene: TRBJ1-6
clone size: .
V gene: TRBV9
CDR3 protein: CASSVGPQARPGSPLHF
CDR3 DNA: TGTGCCAGCAGCGTAGGCCCCCAGGCAAGGCCCGGTTCACCCCTCCACTTT

D gene: TRBD2
J gene: TRBJ2-5
clone size: once
V gene: TRBV4-3
CDR3 protein: CASSQNSGETQYF
CDR3 DNA: TGCGCCAGCAGCCAAAATAGCGGGGAGACCCAGTACTTC

D gene: TRBD1
J gene: TRBJ2-7
clone size: .
V gene: TRBV27
CDR3 protein: CASSTGAETYEQYF
CDR3 DNA: TGTGCCAGCAGTACAGGGGCAGAGACCTACGAGCAGTACTTC

D gene: TRBD2
J gene: TRBJ2-7
clone size: once
V gene: TRBV15
CDR3 protein: CATSPTSGASYEQYF
CDR3 DNA: TGTGCCACCAGCCCTACTAGCGGGGCCTCCTACGAGCAGTACTTC

D gene: .
J gene: TRBJ2-1
clone size: .
V gene: TRBV10-3
CDR3 protein: CAIRPDSIRNEQFF
CDR3 DNA: TGTGCCATCCGCCCCGATTCGATAAGGAATGAGCAGTTCTTC

D gene: TRBD2
J gene: TRBJ2-1
clone size: .
V gene: TRBV2
CDR3 protein: CASSTSGNYNEQFF
CDR3 DNA: TGTGCCAGCAGCACTAGCGGGAACTACAATGAGCAGTTCTTC

D gene: .
J gene: TRBJ2-6
clone size: once
V gene: TRBV5-4
CDR3 protein: CASSLGADSGANVLTF
CDR3 DNA: TGTGCCAGCAGCTTGGGGGCGGACTCTGGGGCCAACGTCCTGACTTTC

D gene: .
J gene: TRBJ1-4
clone size: .
V gene: TRBV29-1
CDR3 protein: CSVAPATNEKLFF
CDR3 DNA: TGCAGCGTCGCCCCTGCAACTAATGAAAAACTGTTTTTT

D gene: .
J gene: TRBJ2-2
clone size: .
V gene: TRBV11-2
CDR3 protein: CASSRDGTTGELFF
CDR3 DNA: TGTGCCAGCAGCCGGGACGGAACCACCGGGGAGCTGTTTTTT

D gene: TRBD1
J gene: TRBJ1-5
clone size: .
V gene: TRBV19
CDR3 protein: CASSRDRESNQPQHF
CDR3 DNA: TGTGCCAGTAGCCGGGACAGGGAAAGCAATCAGCCCCAGCATTTT

D gene: .
J gene: TRBJ2-7
clone size: .
V gene: TRBV5-6
CDR3 protein: CASSSEEGVTYEQYF
CDR3 DNA: TGTGCCAGCAGCTCCGAGGAGGGGGTCACCTACGAGCAGTACTTC

D gene: .
J gene: TRBJ1-2
clone size: .
V gene: TRBV2
CDR3 protein: CASRAFWGSGGYTF
CDR3 DNA: TGTGCCAGCAGGGCCTTTTGGGGTAGCGGTGGCTACACCTTC